The 31 T cell receptor beta chains reported below all come from one sample, sequenced in a study of blood T cell repertoires in COVID-19. Profiling relied on immunoSEQ multiplex PCR, and the TCRdb table lists in-frame clones only, not all of them. The sample contains 380,000 or so clones, 80% to 90% of which appear only once. The material sequenced was PBMCs or T cells enriched from blood (not recorded which). The receptor set was obtained from a man aged 25 to 40 who had recovered from COVID-19.

Only a few counts were recorded for this clone. V usage is TRBV3-1 (or the pseudogene TRBV3-2) and J usage is TRBJ2-1; 9 bases match TRBD2. V trimming: 3 bases; J trimming: 3 bases; junction bases outside the gene matches: 9. This CDR3 is built from 17 residues. Germline V gene lookup returns CDR1 LGHDT and CDR2 YNNKEL (reference sequence). The CDR3 sequence is CASSQISGGLDYNEQFF. In DNA, the CDR3 is TGTGCCAGCAGCCAGATTAGCGGGGGACTAGACTACAATGAGCAGTTCTTC.

The chain recombines TRBV10-3 with TRBJ2-7, with 10 nucleotides matching TRBD2. Germline CDR1 and CDR2: ENHRY and SYGVKD. The CDR3 runs 16 residues. The ends lost 0 bases at V and 3 bases at J; junction bases unmatched: 5. The CDR3 coding sequence is TGTGCCATCAGTGAGTCGAGGGGACTAGCGCACTACGAGCAGTACTTC. The encoded protein is CAISESRGLAHYEQYF.

The chain links TRBV7-6 to TRBJ2-6, with 9 bases lining up with TRBD1. The CDR3 contains 19 residues. The V and J ends lost 8 bases and 3 bases, in that order; junction bases with no gene match: 17. Germline V CDR1 and CDR2: SGHVS, FNYEAQ. The CDR3 loop is CASSALGTGLPGGANVLTF. CDR3 nucleotides: TGTGCCAGCTCTGCCTTAGGGACAGGGTTACCAGGTGGGGCCAACGTCCTGACTTTC.

The V gene is TRBV30, the J gene TRBJ2-3; TRBD2 matches 11 bases. The junction had 10 bases not matched to a gene; V was cut back by 3 bases and J by 2 bases. The CDR3 extends over 17 amino acids. The germline V gene has CDR1 GTSNPN and CDR2 SVGIG (reference sequence). The CDR3 is CAWSKGASGGTTDTQYF. In DNA, the CDR3 is TGTGCCTGGAGCAAGGGGGCTAGCGGGGGGACCACAGATACGCAGTATTTT. Looking up the rest from reference TRBV30 and TRBJ2-3 gives the full variable domain: SQTIHQWPATLVQPVGSPLSLECTVEGTSNPNLYWYRQAAGRGLQLLFYSVGIGQISSEVPQNLSASRPQDRQFILSSKKLLLSDSGFYLCAWSKGASGGTTDTQYFGPGTRLTVL.

This clone came up once. The chain links TRBV18 to TRBJ1-4, with TRBD1 matching over 7 bases. The germline V gene has CDR1 KGHSH and CDR2 LQKENI. CDR3 length: 17 amino acids. V dropped 4 bases and J dropped 3; count of bases not matched to a gene: 11. CDR3 region: CASSRRQGTLSNEKLFF. CDR3 DNA: TGTGCCAGCTCACGAAGACAGGGAACCCTCTCTAATGAAAAACTGTTTTTT.

This clone came up a few times. The chain employs TRBV2 and TRBJ1-6; TRBD1 agrees at 9 bases. Germline V lookup: CDR1 SNHLY, CDR2 FYNNEI. The CDR3 is made up of 15 amino acids. J lost 9 bases, V lost 0 bases, and 3 bases had no gene match. The CDR3 sequence is CASSEAGTGISPLHF. CDR3 sequence (DNA): TGTGCCAGCAGTGAAGCTGGGACAGGGATTTCACCCCTCCACTTT.

This chain joins TRBV7-9 and TRBJ2-7; D may be TRBD1 (8 bases). CDR1 is SEHNR, CDR2 FQNEAQ, per germline (reference sequence). There are 14 residues in the CDR3. Trimming removed 5 bases at V and 6 bases at J, with 17 bases between. CDR3 nucleotides: TGTGCCAGCAGCCAACAGGGGGAGGGTTTCGAGCAGTACTTC. Translation: CASSQQGEGFEQYF.

The chain joins TRBV12-5 to TRBJ1-5; 7 positions match TRBD1. Per the germline V gene, CDR1 is LGHNT and CDR2 is FRNRAP. The CDR3 is 18 amino acids. Germline trimming cut 0 bases from V and 3 bases from J; bases unmatched to any gene: 11. The CDR3: CASGLVRLGTGVNQPQHF. The CDR3 DNA sequence: TGTGCTAGTGGTTTGGTACGTCTCGGCACAGGGGTCAATCAGCCCCAGCATTTT.

The chain joins TRBV13 to TRBJ2-1; 9 bases fit TRBD1. The V gene end was trimmed by 6 bases and the J gene end by 7 bases; junction bases not matched to a gene: 19. Per germline, CDR1 PRHDT and CDR2 FYEKMQ (reference sequence). CDR3 length equals 18 residues. The CDR3 DNA sequence: TGTGCCAGCAGGCGAGGTATATTAAGGACAGGGGAGTTTAATGAGCAGTTCTTC. It translates to CASRRGILRTGEFNEQFF.

This chain uses TRBV29-1 with TRBJ2-3, with TRBD1 matching 7 bases. V shed 3 bases and J 6 bases; nucleotides not matched to a gene: 3. Germline loops: CDR1 SQVTM, CDR2 ANQGSEA. This CDR3 region has 12 residues. The CDR3 DNA reads TGCAGCGTTGACGACAGGGTTGATACGCAGTATTTT. Its translation is CSVDDRVDTQYF.

The V and J genes are TRBV25-1 and TRBJ2-7; D is ambiguous. There are 12 residues in the CDR3. Trimming cost V 4 bases and J 3 bases, with 7 bases left between them. Germline loops: CDR1 MGHDK, CDR2 SYGVNS. CDR3 protein: CASSGGGYEQYF. The CDR3 nucleotides are TGTGCCAGCAGTGGTGGCGGCTACGAGCAGTACTTC.

The chain is built from TRBV28 and TRBJ1-5; the D is unclear. The CDR3 runs to 12 residues. Germline assignment: CDR1 MDHEN and CDR2 SYDVKM. V was pared by 1 base and J by 8 bases, with 6 bases between. The CDR3 DNA is TGTGCCAGCAGTTTATCGGGGAAGCCCCAGCATTTT. It yields the protein CASSLSGKPQHF. Looking up the rest from reference TRBV28 and TRBJ1-5 gives the full variable domain: DVKVTQSSRYLVKRTGEKVFLECVQDMDHENMFWYRQDPGLGLRLIYFSYDVKMKEKGDIPEGYSVSREKKERFSLILESASTNQTSMYLCASSLSGKPQHFGDGTRLSIL.

The chain links TRBV18 to TRBJ1-4, with D possibly being TRBD1 (5 bases). CDR3 length: 19 amino acids. CDR1 and CDR2 from the germline V gene are KGHSH and LQKENI. The germline V and J ends were trimmed by 0 bases and 1 base, with 18 bases remaining between them. DNA of the CDR3: TGTGCCAGCTCACCACCGAAGGTCGGGCAGGGAGGAACTAATGAAAAACTGTTTTTT. Its protein product is CASSPPKVGQGGTNEKLFF.

V and J are TRBV3-1 (or the pseudogene TRBV3-2) and TRBJ1-2, with 10 bases matching TRBD1. V was pared by 5 bases and J by 3 bases, with 3 bases of the junction left unmatched. This CDR3 has 14 residues. The germline CDR1 and CDR2 sequences are LGHDT and YNNKEL (reference sequence). Written as DNA, the CDR3 is TGTGCCAGCAGCTACGGACAGGGGGACTATGGCTACACCTTC. Encoded protein: CASSYGQGDYGYTF.

The CDR3 DNA sequence: TGCGCCAGCAGCCTGGGACAGGGGCTAAATCAGCCCCAGCATTTT. It codes for CASSLGQGLNQPQHF. The rearrangement joins TRBV4-1 to TRBJ1-5, with 10 nucleotides matching TRBD1. After removal of 4 bases from V and 4 bases from J, the junction contained 4 bases not matched to a gene. CDR3 length: 15 residues. CDR1 and CDR2 from the germline V gene are MGHRA and YSYEKL.

V usage is TRBV5-6 and J usage is TRBJ1-6; tentatively, D is TRBD1 (6 bases). Per the germline V gene, CDR1 is SGHDT and CDR2 is YYEEEE. There are 16 residues in the CDR3. V was pared by 1 base and J by 5 bases, with 13 bases between. The CDR3 nucleotides read TGTGCCAGCAGCTTGTTACGGCAGGGGCATAATTCACCCCTCCACTTT. Translated, it gives CASSLLRQGHNSPLHF.

The V gene is TRBV6-5, the J gene TRBJ1-1; 7 bases line up with TRBD1. The germline V gene has CDR1 MNHEY and CDR2 SVGAGI. The CDR3 contains 14 residues. Trimming at V came to 5 bases and at J to 4 bases, leaving 7 bases not matched to a gene. The CDR3 protein is CASSPTGAGTEAFF. The CDR3 bases are TGTGCCAGCAGTCCAACAGGGGCAGGCACTGAAGCTTTCTTT.

The J gene is TRBJ2-7, the V gene TRBV18; 10 positions match TRBD1. The trim removed 4 bases at V and 7 bases at J, leaving 7 bases unmatched. This CDR3 has 14 residues. Germline CDR1 reads KGHSH; CDR2 reads LQKENI. The DNA for the CDR3 is TGTGCCAGCTCACAGGGACAGGGGACTAGGGAGCAGTACTTC. Its translation is CASSQGQGTREQYF.

The DNA for the CDR3 is TGTGCCAGCAGTTACACGGCAGGTGAGCAGTTCTTC. This sequence encodes CASSYTAGEQFF. This chain links TRBV6-5 with TRBJ2-1; D not resolved. Trimming cost V 2 bases and J 9 bases, with 8 bases left between them. This CDR3 has 12 amino acids. Germline lookup yields CDR1 MNHEY and CDR2 SVGAGI.

J is TRBJ2-3 and V is TRBV14; perhaps TRBD2 as D (5 bases). The ends were cut back, 3 bases at V and 9 bases at J, with 7 bases in the middle. The CDR3 covers 11 residues. Germline lookup yields CDR1 SGHDN and CDR2 FVKESK. CDR3 DNA sequence: TGTGCCAGCAGCCAGGACTCCACGCAGTATTTT. Its translation is CASSQDSTQYF.

The V and J genes are TRBV4-3 and TRBJ1-2; the match to TRBD1 covers 9 bases. This CDR3 contains 13 residues. Trimming removed 4 bases from V and 6 bases from J; junction bases left unmatched: 3. Germline V gene data show CDR1 as LGHNA and CDR2 as YSLEER. The CDR3 loop reads CASSPGTGNGYTF. In DNA, the CDR3 is TGCGCCAGCAGCCCAGGGACAGGGAATGGCTACACCTTC.

The chain joins TRBV2 to TRBJ1-4; no definite D call. CDR1 is SNHLY and CDR2 is FYNNEI in the germline V gene. This CDR3 comprises 15 residues. V shed 4 bases and J shed 7 bases, with 16 bases lying between them. CDR3 DNA sequence: TGTGCCAGCAGTGTTAATTCGAGACTGGGTGAAAAACTGTTTTTT. Residues: CASSVNSRLGEKLFF.

The chain links TRBV7-9 to TRBJ2-2, with 9 nucleotides matching TRBD1. Germline V lookup: CDR1 SEHNR, CDR2 FQNEAQ (reference sequence). The trim removed 2 bases at V and 2 bases at J, leaving 6 bases unmatched. The length of the CDR3 is 17 residues. The CDR3 nucleotides read TGTGCCAGCAGCTTAAGACGGACAGGGGTTAACACCGGGGAGCTGTTTTTT. As protein: CASSLRRTGVNTGELFF.

This clone was picked up one time. V gene TRBV4-1 combines with J gene TRBJ2-1; 10 nucleotides match TRBD2. CDR3 length: 13 amino acids. Looked up from germline, CDR1 is MGHRA and CDR2 is YSYEKL. J lost 10 bases, V lost 4 bases, and 4 bases had no gene match. The CDR3, as DNA: TGCGCCAGCAGCCCTGGACTAGCGGTAGAGCAGTTCTTC. This codes for CASSPGLAVEQFF.

This clone was detected a few times. The rearrangement joins TRBV29-1 to TRBJ2-7; 8 bases match TRBD1. The germline V gene has CDR1 SQVTM and CDR2 ANQGSEA. Trimming at V came to 7 bases and at J to 5 bases, leaving 16 bases not matched to a gene. This CDR3 spans 15 amino acids. DNA of the CDR3: TGCAGCGGTTCAGGGGGCACCCTGGCTAAAAACGAGCAGTACTTC. Amino acid sequence: CSGSGGTLAKNEQYF.

This chain joins TRBV24-1 and TRBJ2-1; the D gene is possibly TRBD2 (6 bases). V was cut by 2 bases and J by 15 bases, with 16 bases left in between. Germline V gene lookup returns CDR1 KGHDR and CDR2 SFDVKD. The CDR3 length is 13 residues. The CDR3 loop reads CATSDSGGVVRFF. In DNA form, the CDR3 reads TGTGCCACCAGTGATTCTGGCGGGGTAGTTAGGTTCTTC.

The rearrangement uses TRBV9 and TRBJ2-1; no reliable D call. Germline V lookup: CDR1 SGDLS, CDR2 YYNGEE. V lost 4 bases to trimming and J lost 4 bases, with 15 bases between them. This CDR3 has 15 residues. CDR3 region: CASSPGSFTYNEQFF. The CDR3 DNA is TGTGCCAGCAGCCCAGGATCTTTTACGTACAATGAGCAGTTCTTC.

The chain carries TRBV7-8 and TRBJ1-2, with 8 bases aligning to TRBD1. Germline trimming cut 2 bases from V and 2 bases from J; bases unmatched to any gene: 4. CDR1 is SGHVS and CDR2 is FQNEAQ in the germline V gene. The CDR3 is 15 residues long. The DNA of the CDR3 is TGTGCCAGCAGCTTAACGACAGGGGACAACTATGGCTACACCTTC. Its translation: CASSLTTGDNYGYTF.

The chain has TRBV15 and TRBJ1-2; no reliable D call. Germline CDR1 is LNHNV and CDR2 is YYDKDF (reference sequence). CDR3 length: 11 amino acids. Trimming left V 3 bases short and J 7 bases short, with 6 bases between. CDR3 nucleotide sequence: TGTGCCACCAGCAGCTATGGTGGCTACACCTTC. Protein sequence: CATSSYGGYTF.

The rearrangement links TRBV30 to TRBJ1-1; possibly TRBD1 for D (6 bases). Per germline, CDR1 GTSNPN and CDR2 SVGIG (reference sequence). CDR3 length: 12 residues. The V and J ends lost 2 bases and 4 bases respectively, with 8 bases between them. The CDR3 sequence is CAWSIRGTEAFF. CDR3 in DNA: TGTGCCTGGAGTATCAGGGGCACTGAAGCTTTCTTT. Drawing the rest from reference TRBV30 and TRBJ1-1, the complete variable domain is SQTIHQWPATLVQPVGSPLSLECTVEGTSNPNLYWYRQAAGRGLQLLFYSVGIGQISSEVPQNLSASRPQDRQFILSSKKLLLSDSGFYLCAWSIRGTEAFFGQGTRLTVV.

The V gene is TRBV6-4, the J gene TRBJ2-7; 8 nucleotides match TRBD2. The J segment lost 4 bases and the V segment lost 6 bases, leaving 14 bases of the junction unmatched. The CDR3 contains 16 residues. Germline loops: CDR1 MRHNA, CDR2 SNTAGT. The CDR3 loop reads CASSLGGAPISYEQYF. In DNA form, the CDR3 reads TGTGCCAGCAGCCTCGGGGGGGCGCCTATCTCATACGAGCAGTACTTC.